Shown below are 29 T cell receptor beta chains from a single sample sequenced in a study of shared clonotypes between healthy human individuals (dated by TCRdb to 2020 to 2021). Library method: the immunoSEQ multiplex PCR assay. In TCRdb, the immuneACCESS table is reduced to in-frame sequences with V and J assigned. These tables do not hold every clone; where another copy was compared, an unresolved V gene accounts for under half, and the others remain unexplained. The sample table contains roughly 500,000 clones; only one count was recorded for roughly 95% of them. Around 0.067% of the sample rests with the top ten. Sequencing input: naive CD4+ T cells sorted from blood. This specimen's cell subset or site label, interpreted: CD45RA+ positively selected. The receptors originated from a woman aged 25 to 39 in good health.

The rearrangement links TRBV6-5 to TRBJ2-1, with D possibly TRBD2 on 6 matching bases. This CDR3 spans 13 amino acids. V was trimmed by 7 bases and J by 9 bases, leaving 16 bases between them. Germline values: CDR1 MNHEY, CDR2 SVGAGI. The CDR3 here is CASTIAALGEQFF. CDR3 bases: TGTGCCAGCACCATAGCGGCCCTAGGTGAGCAGTTCTTC.

The CDR3 coding sequence is TGTGCCAGCAGTTTGGGGGGGAGCGGAGCCTACGAGCAGTACTTC. Translation gives CASSLGGSGAYEQYF. The chain uses TRBV27 and TRBJ2-7; TRBD2 aligns across 7 bases. This CDR3 contains 15 residues. With V trimmed by 3 bases and J by 2 bases, 7 bases remained unmatched. Germline V gene data show CDR1 as MNHEY and CDR2 as SMNVEV (reference sequence).

This chain links TRBV7-3 with TRBJ2-1; no firm D call. CDR3 length: 14 amino acids. Germline V lookup: CDR1 SGHTA, CDR2 FQGTGA. The ends were cut back, 6 bases at V and 1 base at J, with 10 bases in the middle. This CDR3 is CASSPPESYNEQFF. CDR3 bases: TGTGCCAGCAGTCCACCTGAGTCCTACAATGAGCAGTTCTTC.

The V call is TRBV28, the J call TRBJ1-5, with 7 bases matching TRBD1. CDR1 is MDHEN, CDR2 SYDVKM, per germline. V dropped 6 bases and J dropped 2; count of bases not matched to a gene: 10. The length of the CDR3 is 16 residues. Written as DNA, the CDR3 is TGTGCCAGCAGCGGAGGGGGCGGAGAGGGCAATCAGCCCCAGCATTTT. Encoded protein: CASSGGGGEGNQPQHF. Using reference TRBV28 and TRBJ1-5 for the parts outside the CDR3, the full variable domain is DVKVTQSSRYLVKRTGEKVFLECVQDMDHENMFWYRQDPGLGLRLIYFSYDVKMKEKGDIPEGYSVSREKKERFSLILESASTNQTSMYLCASSGGGGEGNQPQHFGDGTRLSIL.

This clone was observed a single time. V and J are TRBV19 and TRBJ2-3; 7 bases map to TRBD1. The CDR3 covers 18 residues. The V and J ends lost 1 base and 0 bases, in that order; junction bases with no gene match: 10. CDR1 and CDR2 (germline): LNHDA, SQIVND (reference sequence). The CDR3 nucleotides are TGTGCCAGTAGTATAGGCTACGAGGACAGGCTCAGCACAGATACGCAGTATTTT. Its translation is CASSIGYEDRLSTDTQYF.

V usage is TRBV28 and J usage is TRBJ2-1, with a tentative D call TRBD1 (6 bases). The V end lost 5 bases, the J end lost 2 bases, and 10 bases lay between the germline ends. CDR3 length: 14 amino acids. Per the germline V gene, CDR1 is MDHEN and CDR2 is SYDVKM. The CDR3 DNA sequence: TGTGCCAGCAGTATACAGGGAGCCTACAATGAGCAGTTCTTC. Translation gives CASSIQGAYNEQFF.

The chain combines TRBV18 with TRBJ1-2; D is perhaps TRBD1 (5 bases). V lost 3 bases to trimming and J lost 2 bases, with 13 bases between them. This CDR3 spans 15 amino acids. Germline CDR1 is KGHSH and CDR2 is LQKENI. The CDR3 DNA is TGTGCCAGCTCACCTCCGGGACTACCGAACTATGGCTACACCTTC. Amino acids: CASSPPGLPNYGYTF.

The V gene is TRBV5-8, the J gene TRBJ2-7; the match to TRBD2 covers 7 bases. CDR1 is SGHTS, CDR2 YDEGEE, per germline. The CDR3 covers 15 residues. After removal of 5 bases from V and 0 bases from J, the junction contained 8 bases not matched to a gene. The CDR3 sequence: CASSSTSRNSYEQYF. In DNA form, the CDR3 reads TGTGCCAGCAGTTCGACTAGCAGAAACTCCTACGAGCAGTACTTC.

This clone occurred once. The chain has TRBV5-1 and TRBJ2-5; D is possibly TRBD1 (6 bases). The V gene's germline CDR1 is SGHRS and CDR2 YFSETQ. The length of the CDR3 is 16 residues. The V and J ends lost 9 bases and 1 base respectively, with 22 bases between them. CDR3: CATTLRGGPAQETQYF. The CDR3 DNA follows: TGCGCCACCACTCTCAGGGGCGGACCCGCCCAAGAGACCCAGTACTTC. Filled out from reference TRBV5-1 and TRBJ2-5, the complete variable domain reads KAGVTQTPRYLIKTRGQQVTLSCSPISGHRSVSWYQQTPGQGLQFLFEYFSETQRNKGNFPGRFSGRQFSNSRSEMNVSTLELGDSALYLCATTLRGGPAQETQYFGPGTRLLVL.

The chain is built from TRBV18 and TRBJ1-5, with a tentative D call TRBD1 (5 bases). V was pared by 0 bases and J by 3 bases, with 12 bases between. The CDR3 consists of 16 residues. Per the germline V gene, CDR1 is KGHSH and CDR2 is LQKENI. The CDR3 protein is CASSPPGGDLNQPQHF. The DNA for the CDR3 is TGTGCCAGCTCACCACCGGGAGGGGACCTCAATCAGCCCCAGCATTTT.

V usage is TRBV28 and J usage is TRBJ2-1; D call uncertain. The V end was cut by 2 bases, the J end by 9 bases, with 5 bases between. The germline V gene encodes CDR1 MDHEN and CDR2 SYDVKM. The CDR3 is 11 amino acids. The CDR3 nucleotides are TGTGCCAGCAGTTTAAGTCGTGAGCAGTTCTTC. This translates into CASSLSREQFF.

The chain recombines TRBV5-1 with TRBJ2-7; 7 bases align to TRBD2. The length of the CDR3 is 15 residues. Trimming took 4 bases from V and 7 from J; bases not matched to a gene: 14. Germline CDR1 reads SGHRS; CDR2 reads YFSETQ. The CDR3 DNA follows: TGCGCCAGCAGCCCAGCGGGGTTCGAGGCCTGGGAGCAGTACTTC. Translation gives CASSPAGFEAWEQYF.

This chain links TRBV10-2 with TRBJ2-1; D may match TRBD1 or TRBD2 (5 bases each). Trimming took 7 bases from V and 3 from J, leaving 13 bases between them. CDR1 WSHSY and CDR2 SAAADI come from the germline V gene. This CDR3 comprises 14 residues. The CDR3 sequence is CASTGRANYNEQFF. CDR3 DNA: TGCGCCAGCACGGGGCGGGCAAACTACAATGAGCAGTTCTTC.

The genes are TRBV30 and TRBJ1-4; TRBD1 matches 7 bases. Trimming at V came to 5 bases and at J to 8 bases, leaving 2 bases not matched to a gene. Germline CDR1 reads GTSNPN; CDR2 reads SVGIG (reference sequence). This CDR3 has 11 residues. This CDR3 is CAWDRAEKLFF. The CDR3, as DNA: TGTGCCTGGGACAGGGCGGAAAAACTGTTTTTT.

The chain links TRBV5-1 to TRBJ2-1; 9 positions match TRBD2. Germline assignment: CDR1 SGHRS and CDR2 YFSETQ. The CDR3 length is 19 residues. V lost 0 bases, J lost 7 bases, and 17 bases stayed unmatched. CDR3 in amino acids: CASSLGLVVAGEVSNEQFF. CDR3 sequence (DNA): TGCGCCAGCAGCTTGGGGCTTGTCGTAGCGGGAGAAGTCTCAAATGAGCAGTTCTTC.

The CDR3 protein is CASSTDLNTEAFF. The CDR3 coding sequence is TGTGCCAGCAGTACGGACTTGAACACTGAAGCTTTCTTT. The chain employs TRBV27 and TRBJ1-1; D not certain. The germline V and J ends were trimmed by 5 bases and 0 bases, with 7 bases remaining between them. The germline V gene encodes CDR1 MNHEY and CDR2 SMNVEV (reference sequence). This CDR3 has 13 amino acids.

This rearrangement joins TRBV7-8 to TRBJ2-7; 7 nucleotides align to TRBD2. V was pared by 1 base and J by 3 bases, with 12 bases of the junction left unmatched. The CDR3 covers 17 residues. Looked up from germline, CDR1 is SGHVS and CDR2 is FQNEAQ. This chain's CDR3 is CASSLDEGRVFFYEQYF. DNA for the CDR3: TGTGCCAGCAGCTTAGATGAAGGGAGGGTTTTTTTCTACGAGCAGTACTTC.

For this clone: The same CDR3 also results from other DNA sequences found in this sample. The V call is TRBV7-9, the J call TRBJ2-7; 9 nucleotides agree with TRBD1. The CDR3 has 14 residues. From germline, CDR1 is SEHNR and CDR2 FQNEAQ (reference sequence). V lost 4 bases, J lost 2 bases, and 3 bases stayed unmatched. The CDR3 sequence: CASSSGTGTYEQYF. The CDR3 DNA reads TGTGCCAGCAGCTCTGGGACAGGGACCTACGAGCAGTACTTC.

The chain is built from TRBV7-2 and TRBJ2-3; TRBD2 matches 7 bases. The CDR3 has 18 residues. V lost 2 bases and J lost 0; bases outside the gene matches: 11. Germline CDR1 is SGHTA and CDR2 is FQGNSA. CDR3 sequence reads: CASSLWVVGRASTDTQYF. The CDR3, as DNA: TGTGCCAGCAGCTTATGGGTTGTAGGGAGGGCTAGCACAGATACGCAGTATTTT.

The genes are TRBV5-8 and TRBJ2-3; TRBD2 matches 14 bases. The germline CDR1 and CDR2 sequences are SGHTS and YDEGEE. This CDR3 has 15 amino acids. The J segment lost 5 bases and the V segment lost 3 bases, leaving 2 bases of the junction unmatched. This CDR3 reads CASSSGTSGRDTQYF. In DNA form, the CDR3 reads TGTGCCAGCAGCTCCGGGACTAGCGGGAGAGATACGCAGTATTTT.

The J gene is TRBJ1-5, the V gene TRBV7-8; D uncertain. The CDR3 has 16 residues. V was clipped by 1 base and J by 3 bases, with 13 bases between them. CDR1 and CDR2 (germline): SGHVS, FQNEAQ. The CDR3 nucleotides read TGTGCCAGCAGCTTAGTGATTTGGGGAGACAATCAGCCCCAGCATTTT. This encodes CASSLVIWGDNQPQHF.

The CDR3 protein is CASSSPQEGSEQYF. The DNA for the CDR3 is TGTGCCAGCAGTTCACCCCAGGAGGGCTCCGAGCAGTACTTC. This chain joins TRBV28 and TRBJ2-7, with D possibly TRBD2 on 6 matching bases. The germline CDR1 and CDR2 sequences are MDHEN and SYDVKM. Between the trimmed V and J ends, which lost 4 bases and 6 bases, there was a span of 16 bases. This CDR3 comprises 14 residues.

This rearrangement joins TRBV7-2 to TRBJ2-5; D perhaps matches TRBD2 (5 bases). Germline loops: CDR1 SGHTA, CDR2 FQGNSA. The V end was cut by 5 bases, the J end by 5 bases, with 18 bases between. The CDR3 loop spans 15 amino acids. This CDR3 is CASSPTGGVLETQYF. The CDR3 bases are TGTGCCAGCAGCCCCACCGGAGGCGTCTTGGAGACCCAGTACTTC.

The chain is built from TRBV5-4 and TRBJ2-1; 9 bases line up with TRBD2. Germline values: CDR1 SGHNT, CDR2 YYREEE (reference sequence). The CDR3 contains 16 residues. With 1 base clipped from V and 6 bases from J, the junction kept 8 bases outside the gene matches. This CDR3 reads CASSLFLAGQLNEQFF. CDR3 nucleotide sequence: TGTGCCAGCAGCTTGTTTCTAGCGGGACAACTCAATGAGCAGTTCTTC.

The chain couples TRBV27 to TRBJ1-2; TRBD1 is a possible D gene (5 bases). Trimming shortened V by 9 bases and J by 6 bases, and 11 bases separated the two germline ends. Germline V gene sequence: CDR1 MNHEY, CDR2 SMNVEV (reference sequence). The CDR3 contains 11 residues. The CDR3 DNA is TGTGCCAGTCGAACAGGAGATGGCTACACCTTC. As protein: CASRTGDGYTF.

The chain is built from TRBV5-1 and TRBJ2-1; 9 bases match TRBD1. Per germline, CDR1 SGHRS and CDR2 YFSETQ. This CDR3 is built from 16 residues. V lost 4 bases, J lost 7 bases, and 12 bases stayed unmatched. The CDR3 sequence is CASSKRTKQGANEQFF. The CDR3 region has the DNA TGCGCCAGCAGCAAGCGGACCAAACAGGGGGCAAATGAGCAGTTCTTC.

The chain has TRBV12-5 and TRBJ1-1; D remains unclear. Trimming removed 7 bases at V and 5 bases at J, with 17 bases between. Germline lookup yields CDR1 LGHNT and CDR2 FRNRAP. There are 14 residues in the CDR3. The CDR3 DNA is TGTGCTAGTGCTCGGTCCCCAGGATTGACTGAAGCTTTCTTT. It yields the protein CASARSPGLTEAFF.

The CDR3 region has the DNA TGCGCCAGCAGTGAGTCTACTTTCAGGGACTACGAGCAGTACTTC. Translating gives CASSESTFRDYEQYF. The chain couples TRBV10-2 to TRBJ2-7; TRBD1 is a possible D gene (5 bases). Germline V lookup: CDR1 WSHSY, CDR2 SAAADI. The CDR3 length is 15 residues. The V and J ends lost 0 bases and 3 bases respectively, with 12 bases between them.

The gene calls are TRBV6-1 and TRBJ1-1, with TRBD1 identical over 8 bases. The CDR3 has 15 residues. The V and J ends lost 4 bases and 4 bases, in that order; junction bases with no gene match: 8. Germline V CDR1 and CDR2: MNHNS, SASEGT. CDR3 residues: CASSASGGEGTEAFF. The CDR3 DNA reads TGTGCCAGCAGTGCCTCAGGGGGCGAGGGCACTGAAGCTTTCTTT.